These 7 T cell receptor beta chains were sequenced from one sample in a study of T cell changes during pregnancy in multiple sclerosis. Sequenced by immunoSEQ multiplex PCR; TCRdb stores in-frame clones only, minus some. The table has over 80,000 clones, around 93% seen once. The sequences come from peripheral blood, collected in the third trimester of pregnancy. Receptor source: a female donor in good health, enrolled as a control in a pregnancy study.

The chain has TRBV28 and TRBJ1-1; D is unclear. V was trimmed by 5 bases and J by 6 bases, leaving 10 bases between them. The germline V gene encodes CDR1 MDHEN and CDR2 SYDVKM. This CDR3 comprises 12 residues. CDR3 DNA sequence: TGTGCCAGCAGTCCGGGTTTTCCTGAAGCTTTCTTT. Residues: CASSPGFPEAFF.

This clone appeared once. This chain links TRBV5-4 with TRBJ2-1, with D perhaps matching TRBD1 (5 bases). CDR1 is SGHNT and CDR2 is YYREEE in the germline V gene (reference sequence). The CDR3 has 15 residues. The V and J ends lost 4 bases and 2 bases respectively, with 13 bases between them. The chain's CDR3 is CASSADRGTYNEQFF. In nucleotides, the CDR3 is TGTGCCAGCAGCGCCGACAGAGGCACCTACAATGAGCAGTTCTTC.

This sequence joins TRBV25-1 and TRBJ1-4; 7 nucleotides line up with TRBD1. Losses at the gene ends were 9 bases for V and 4 bases for J; bases not matched to a gene: 20. Germline values: CDR1 MGHDK, CDR2 SYGVNS. This CDR3 contains 18 residues. The DNA of the CDR3 is TGTGCCAGGGACCGCAGTGAGCTGAGACAGGGTGGTAATGAAAAACTGTTTTTT. It specifies CARDRSELRQGGNEKLFF. The full variable domain, rest sourced from reference TRBV25-1 and TRBJ1-4, is EADIYQTPRYLVIGTGKKITLECSQTMGHDKMYWYQQDPGMELHLIHYSYGVNSTEKGDLSSESTVSRIRTEHFPLTLESARPSHTSQYLCARDRSELRQGGNEKLFFGSGTQLSVL.

This chain uses TRBV28 with TRBJ2-1; D unclear. Trimming cost V 5 bases and J 6 bases, with 23 bases left between them. The CDR3 length is 17 residues. The V gene's germline CDR1 is MDHEN and CDR2 SYDVKM. The chain's CDR3 is CASSPSRDIGIGNEQFF. CDR3 coding DNA: TGTGCCAGCAGTCCTTCCCGCGACATAGGCATCGGCAATGAGCAGTTCTTC.

This clone was seen only once. The V and J genes are TRBV28 and TRBJ2-7; D unclear. Germline values: CDR1 MDHEN, CDR2 SYDVKM. The germline V and J ends were trimmed by 5 bases and 6 bases, with 17 bases remaining between them. This CDR3 is 14 amino acids long. As DNA, the CDR3 is TGTGCCAGCAGTATAGACAAAAGCTACGCCGAGCAGTACTTC. Translating it yields CASSIDKSYAEQYF.

The chain's CDR3 is CSVGYTGGEGVEQYF. The DNA of the CDR3 is TGCAGCGTCGGGTATACGGGAGGTGAGGGAGTCGAGCAGTACTTC. V usage is TRBV29-1 and J usage is TRBJ2-7; 7 bases match TRBD2. Germline lookup yields CDR1 SQVTM and CDR2 ANQGSEA. J gave up 6 bases and V 6 bases, and 17 bases lay outside the gene matches. The CDR3 contains 15 residues.

The chain uses TRBV28 and TRBJ1-1, with a tentative D call TRBD1 (6 bases). CDR1 is MDHEN, CDR2 SYDVKM, per germline. This CDR3 is 16 amino acids long. Trimming took off 5 bases at V and 3 bases at J, with 19 bases between the two ends. Here the CDR3 reads CASSPRGKQGHTEAFF. The CDR3 nucleotides read TGTGCCAGCAGTCCGAGAGGGAAGCAGGGGCACACTGAAGCTTTCTTT.